One sample yielded the 9 T cell receptor beta chains listed below, sequenced in a study of CD4 T cells in relation to SARS-CoV-2 and coronaviruses. Unexposed donor CD4+ T cells date from about 2011-2018, before the COVID-19 pandemic. Isolation of CD4+ T cells took place after about eleven days in culture. These receptors have no identified antigens. Some clones are missing from TCRdb's copy, which holds only in-frame ones; the method was immunoSEQ multiplex PCR. The repertoire consists of about 27,000 clones, with over 60% occurring once and the leading ten covering 20% to 25%. Source material: CD4+ T cells from PBMCs, cultured in vitro. All receptors derive from a human donor in good health.

The V and J genes are TRBV5-4 and TRBJ2-3, with D possibly called TRBD1 or TRBD2 (5 bases each). V was clipped by 0 bases and J by 6 bases, with 14 bases between them. Germline V gives CDR1 SGHNT, CDR2 YYREEE (reference sequence). This CDR3 comprises 15 residues. CDR3 in amino acids: CASSLAGAGTDTQYF. DNA of the CDR3: TGTGCCAGCAGCTTGGCCGGGGCAGGGACCGATACGCAGTATTTT.

This rearrangement joins TRBV18 to TRBJ1-1, with D uncertain. The CDR3 length is 15 residues. With 4 bases removed from V and 1 base from J, the gap between germline ends came to 13 bases. Germline V lookup: CDR1 KGHSH, CDR2 LQKENI. The CDR3 loop is CASSLRTDRNTEAFF. DNA for the CDR3: TGTGCCAGCTCACTGAGAACGGATAGGAACACTGAAGCTTTCTTT.

The CDR3 reads CASSLGGGNTGELFF. CDR3 in DNA: TGTGCCAGCAGCTTAGGTGGCGGTAACACCGGGGAGCTGTTTTTT. This chain uses TRBV11-3 with TRBJ2-2; D gene ambiguous. Trimming left V 1 base short and J 2 bases short, with 8 bases between. The CDR3 spans 15 residues. Per germline, CDR1 SGHNT and CDR2 YENEEA.

Within the sample, this clone is large (0.1 to 1%). This chain joins TRBV19 and TRBJ1-1; D ambiguous. Germline V gene lookup returns CDR1 LNHDA and CDR2 SQIVND (reference sequence). The CDR3 has 12 residues. V dropped 3 bases and J dropped 5 bases, with 7 bases sitting between them. This chain's CDR3 is CASSMRYTEAFF. Written as DNA, the CDR3 is TGTGCCAGTAGTATGAGGTATACTGAAGCTTTCTTT.

This clone was observed a few times. The chain links TRBV3-1 (or the pseudogene TRBV3-2) to TRBJ2-5; 8 bases fit TRBD2. Unmatched junction bases numbered 9, after V lost 4 bases and J lost 5 bases. From germline, CDR1 is LGHDT and CDR2 YNNKEL (reference sequence). The CDR3 spans 15 residues. The CDR3 reads CASSRLAGFGETQYF. CDR3 nucleotides: TGTGCCAGCAGCCGTCTAGCGGGTTTTGGGGAGACCCAGTACTTC.

This sequence joins TRBV5-1 and TRBJ2-3; 7 nucleotides agree with TRBD1. Germline V CDR1 and CDR2: SGHRS, YFSETQ. CDR3 length: 15 amino acids. J was trimmed by 5 bases and V by 0 bases; bases with no gene match: 6. CDR3 in amino acids: CASSLVRGRVDTQYF. The CDR3 nucleotides read TGCGCCAGCAGCTTGGTTAGGGGGCGCGTAGATACGCAGTATTTT.

The V call is TRBV12-5, the J call TRBJ2-6; 9 bases map to TRBD1. The CDR3 length is 18 residues. Trimming removed 0 bases from V and 1 base from J; junction bases left unmatched: 4. Germline CDR1 LGHNT, CDR2 FRNRAP. This CDR3 reads CASGLVRDRVSGANVLTF. CDR3 nucleotide sequence: TGTGCTAGTGGTTTGGTACGGGACAGGGTTTCTGGGGCCAACGTCCTGACTTTC.

Worth noting for this clone: At one of its ends the junction is not consistent with the germline gene, which may arise from a read error. The J gene is TRBJ1-2, the V gene TRBV12-3 or TRBV12-4; possibly TRBD1 for D (5 bases). This CDR3 comprises 12 residues. CDR3 loop: CASSPHQGRGHF. The CDR3 region has the DNA TGTGCCAGCAGTCCCCATCAGGGCCGGGGCCACTTC.

The chain has TRBV4-3 and TRBJ1-2, with D perhaps TRBD1 (5 bases). This CDR3 comprises 15 residues. Trimming cost V 0 bases and J 4 bases, with 12 bases left between them. CDR1 LGHNA and CDR2 YSLEER come from the germline V gene. CDR3 sequence reads: CASSQDLRGSYGYTF. CDR3 nucleotide sequence: TGCGCCAGCAGCCAAGATCTTAGGGGCAGCTATGGCTACACCTTC.